The next 26 T cell receptor beta chains were all read from a single sample in a study of shared clonotypes between healthy human individuals. Profiling relied on immunoSEQ multiplex PCR, and the TCRdb table lists in-frame clones only, not all of them. The table shows about 2.3 million clones, with 85% to 95% occurring only once. Sequenced sample: naive CD4+ T cells from PBMCs. Subset: CD45RA+ positively selected. The receptors were gathered from a man between 18 and 29 years old in good health. Some clones in this sample may be carry-over from other donors' samples.

CDR3 in amino acids: CASRDTLNTEAFF. CDR3 DNA sequence: TGTGCCAGTAGGGACACACTGAACACTGAAGCTTTCTTT. The chain recombines TRBV28 with TRBJ1-1; D possibly corresponds to TRBD1 (6 bases). Germline assignment: CDR1 MDHEN and CDR2 SYDVKM. The CDR3 runs to 13 residues. Trimming removed 9 bases from V and 0 bases from J, with 11 bases in between.

The chain couples TRBV7-2 to TRBJ1-1; perhaps TRBD1 as D (6 bases). The CDR3 has 15 residues. Germline V CDR1 and CDR2: SGHTA, FQGNSA. V lost 2 bases to trimming and J lost 4 bases, with 14 bases between them. CDR3 loop: CASSLLGGLGTEAFF. In nucleotides, the CDR3 is TGTGCCAGCAGCTTACTCGGGGGCCTGGGCACTGAAGCTTTCTTT. The entire variable domain, with the rest obtained from reference TRBV7-2 and TRBJ1-1, is as follows: GAGVSQSPSNKVTEKGKDVELRCDPISGHTALYWYRQSLGQGLEFLIYFQGNSAPDKSGLPSDRFSAERTGGSVSTLTIQRTQQEDSAVYLCASSLLGGLGTEAFFGQGTRLTVV.

The chain joins TRBV30 to TRBJ1-2, with a weak D call TRBD1 (5 bases). The CDR3 runs to 13 residues. Between the trimmed V and J ends, which lost 0 bases and 8 bases, there was a span of 13 bases. Per germline, CDR1 GTSNPN and CDR2 SVGIG (reference sequence). The DNA of the CDR3 is TGTGCCTGGAGTGTCCGGGGCCCATGGGGCTACACCTTC. It specifies CAWSVRGPWGYTF.

The rearrangement uses TRBV5-1 and TRBJ2-1, with TRBD2 identical over 8 bases. The CDR3 has 16 amino acids. Trimming took 0 bases from V and 7 from J; bases not matched to a gene: 9. Germline V gene data show CDR1 as SGHRS and CDR2 as YFSETQ. The CDR3 bases are TGCGCCAGCAGCTTGGCCGCTAGCGGGCAGGTTAATGAGCAGTTCTTC. Translated, it gives CASSLAASGQVNEQFF.

This clone appeared a single time. The V gene is TRBV7-2, the J gene TRBJ1-2; no clear D gene. Per the germline V gene, CDR1 is SGHTA and CDR2 is FQGNSA. The CDR3 runs 15 residues. V lost 0 bases and J 1 base, leaving 9 bases between the germline ends. The CDR3 reads CASSLASAVNYGYTF. The CDR3 region has the DNA TGTGCCAGCAGCTTAGCGTCGGCAGTTAACTATGGCTACACCTTC.

The chain employs TRBV7-9 and TRBJ2-5; D uncertain. Germline CDR1 is SEHNR and CDR2 is FQNEAQ (reference sequence). The CDR3 totals 15 residues. Trimming removed 1 base at V and 5 bases at J, with 14 bases between. The DNA for the CDR3 is TGTGCCAGCAGCTTAGTTGCCAGGTCTTGGGAGACCCAGTACTTC. It specifies CASSLVARSWETQYF.

The gene calls are TRBV5-4 and TRBJ2-2; D gene ambiguous. Trimming left V 5 bases short and J 5 bases short, with 10 bases between. This CDR3 spans 13 amino acids. Germline CDR1 SGHNT, CDR2 YYREEE (reference sequence). Written as DNA, the CDR3 is TGTGCCAGCAGTCCCTCGTATACCGGGGAGCTGTTTTTT. Amino acid sequence: CASSPSYTGELFF.

As to this clone: This sample includes further DNA sequences coding for the same CDR3. CDR3 DNA: TGTGCCAGCAGCTTACGACAGGGCCGAAGCAATCAGCCCCAGCATTTT. The encoded protein is CASSLRQGRSNQPQHF. The rearrangement joins TRBV28 to TRBJ1-5; 7 bases line up with TRBD1. The junction had 9 bases not matched to a gene; V was cut back by 6 bases and J by 1 base. Germline V lookup: CDR1 MDHEN, CDR2 SYDVKM. This CDR3 is built from 16 residues.

CDR3 nucleotide sequence: TGTGCCAGCTCACCTCCGGGCCAACGCGATCGAGAGACCCAGTACTTC. It is translated as CASSPPGQRDRETQYF. The chain carries TRBV18 and TRBJ2-5; D is unclear. Germline loops: CDR1 KGHSH, CDR2 LQKENI. The V end lost 3 bases, the J end lost 4 bases, and 18 bases lay between the germline ends. This CDR3 is 16 amino acids long.

This chain uses TRBV18 with TRBJ2-1; weak D call: TRBD2 (6 bases). The CDR3 length is 16 residues. V was trimmed by 3 bases and J by 3 bases, leaving 15 bases between them. Per germline, CDR1 KGHSH and CDR2 LQKENI. The CDR3 coding sequence is TGTGCCAGCTCACCCGGAGCGGGCAGTGTCTACAATGAGCAGTTCTTC. Encoded protein: CASSPGAGSVYNEQFF.

This chain uses TRBV29-1 with TRBJ2-3; 7 positions match TRBD1. V gave up 8 bases and J gave up 2 bases; unmatched junction bases: 13. Germline loops: CDR1 SQVTM, CDR2 ANQGSEA. The CDR3 spans 15 residues. The CDR3 DNA follows: TGCAGCCACGGCCGACAGGGAACTTTCACAGATACGCAGTATTTT. It translates to CSHGRQGTFTDTQYF.

Comment on this clone: The junction departs from germline at one end; a sequencing error may be responsible. The genes are TRBV30 and TRBJ1-1; TRBD1 is a possible D gene (5 bases). Germline V gene data show CDR1 as GTSNPN and CDR2 as SVGIG (reference sequence). The CDR3 is 15 amino acids. The CDR3, as DNA: TGTGCCTGGGGTGTACTACCCCCAGGGATCACTGAAGCTTTCTTT. This sequence encodes CAWGVLPPGITEAFF.

This clone was seen a single time. The rearrangement joins TRBV9 to TRBJ2-1; D call uncertain. CDR3 size: 15 residues. V was cut by 4 bases and J by 6 bases, with 17 bases left in between. Germline CDR1 SGDLS, CDR2 YYNGEE. The CDR3 region is CASSIDLLVRNEQFF. The CDR3 DNA reads as TGTGCCAGCAGCATAGACCTTTTGGTTCGCAATGAGCAGTTCTTC.

Of note for this clone: This sample also contains other DNA sequences that code for the same CDR3. This sequence joins TRBV2 and TRBJ2-5, with no clear D. The CDR3 is 13 amino acids. The V end lost 6 bases, the J end lost 2 bases, and 10 bases lay between the germline ends. CDR1 and CDR2 from the germline V gene are SNHLY and FYNNEI. The CDR3 reads CASRRAVQETQYF. The CDR3, as DNA: TGTGCCAGCAGAAGGGCCGTTCAAGAGACCCAGTACTTC.

This clone came up once. The chain employs TRBV5-6 and TRBJ2-2; TRBD1 matches 8 bases. The length of the CDR3 is 16 residues. Germline V gene sequence: CDR1 SGHDT, CDR2 YYEEEE. V trimming: 4 bases; J trimming: 5 bases; junction bases outside the gene matches: 10. CDR3 protein: CASSHTLDRATGELFF. CDR3 in DNA: TGTGCCAGCAGCCATACCCTGGACAGGGCTACCGGGGAGCTGTTTTTT.

The genes are TRBV28 and TRBJ2-1, with a tentative D call TRBD2 (6 bases). Germline values: CDR1 MDHEN, CDR2 SYDVKM. Deletions cut 3 bases from V and 6 bases from J, with 12 bases between. The CDR3 runs 14 residues. The CDR3 sequence: CASSFSLGLNEQFF. Here the CDR3 DNA reads TGTGCCAGCAGTTTCTCCTTGGGACTCAATGAGCAGTTCTTC.

The chain has TRBV9 and TRBJ1-3; D not certain. V was trimmed by 3 bases and J by 0 bases, leaving 19 bases between them. This CDR3 is built from 18 residues. The germline V gene has CDR1 SGDLS and CDR2 YYNGEE. The CDR3 bases are TGTGCCAGCAGCGCCCACCACAGTTCTCAACCCTCTGGAAACACCATATATTTT. Translated: CASSAHHSSQPSGNTIYF. Full variable domain (remainder filled in from reference TRBV9 and TRBJ1-3): DSGVTQTPKHLITATGQRVTLRCSPRSGDLSVYWYQQSLDQGLQFLIQYYNGEERAKGNILERFSAQQFPDLHSELNLSSLELGDSALYFCASSAHHSSQPSGNTIYFGEGSWLTVV.

For this clone: In the same sample, other DNA sequences code for this CDR3. The chain has TRBV28 and TRBJ1-2; TRBD1 matches 10 bases. Germline lookup yields CDR1 MDHEN and CDR2 SYDVKM. There are 14 residues in the CDR3. The junction had 6 bases not matched to a gene; V was cut back by 6 bases and J by 5 bases. The CDR3 spells CASSSGTGVYGYTF. CDR3 in DNA: TGTGCCAGCAGCTCCGGGACAGGGGTTTATGGCTACACCTTC.

The gene calls are TRBV7-2 and TRBJ2-3; the D gene could be TRBD1 or TRBD2 (6 bases each). Germline-derived CDR1 and CDR2 are SGHTA and FQGNSA. The CDR3 consists of 16 residues. Trimming took 2 bases from V and 3 from J, leaving 15 bases between them. CDR3 region: CASSLTGSGSTDTQYF. The CDR3 DNA reads TGTGCCAGCAGCTTAACAGGGTCCGGGAGTACAGATACGCAGTATTTT. The variable domain in full, completed from reference TRBV7-2 and TRBJ2-3, reads GAGVSQSPSNKVTEKGKDVELRCDPISGHTALYWYRQSLGQGLEFLIYFQGNSAPDKSGLPSDRFSAERTGGSVSTLTIQRTQQEDSAVYLCASSLTGSGSTDTQYFGPGTRLTVL.

About this clone: The junction and the germline gene differ at one end; a read error may be behind it. The same CDR3 arises from other DNA sequences in this sample as well. The chain uses TRBV28 and TRBJ2-7; 7 bases match TRBD2. This CDR3 comprises 10 residues. The germline CDR1 and CDR2 sequences are MDHEN and SYDVKM. CDR3 in amino acids: CASGSYEQYF. The CDR3 region has the DNA TGCGCTAGCGGCTCCTACGAGCAGTACTTC.

This clone was picked up one time. This chain joins TRBV7-5 and TRBJ2-7; the DNA was not compared with TRBD1, the D call given in the table. TRBV7-5 is an annotated pseudogene. The CDR3 totals 17 residues. The CDR3, as DNA: TGTGCCAGAAGCTTAGTTGTATTTCGGACAGAGTCCTACGAGCAGTACTTC. It specifies CARSLVVFRTESYEQYF.

The chain couples TRBV25-1 to TRBJ2-5; D might be TRBD2 (6 bases). This CDR3 region has 16 residues. Germline CDR1 is MGHDK and CDR2 is SYGVNS. The germline V and J ends were trimmed by 1 base and 7 bases, with 19 bases remaining between them. The CDR3 DNA is TGTGCCAGCAGTGAATTCCGGGACTTACGAGCCCCGACCCAGTACTTC. Its translation is CASSEFRDLRAPTQYF. The entire variable domain, with the rest obtained from reference TRBV25-1 and TRBJ2-5, is as follows: EADIYQTPRYLVIGTGKKITLECSQTMGHDKMYWYQQDPGMELHLIHYSYGVNSTEKGDLSSESTVSRIRTEHFPLTLESARPSHTSQYLCASSEFRDLRAPTQYFGPGTRLLVL.

This clone has a handful of counts. The chain is built from TRBV5-6 and TRBJ1-4; D might be TRBD1 (5 bases). V was pared by 0 bases and J by 5 bases, with 5 bases between. Germline V CDR1 and CDR2: SGHDT, YYEEEE. The CDR3 has 13 residues. CDR3 amino acids: CASSLGQNEKLFF. The CDR3 region has the DNA TGTGCCAGCAGCTTGGGACAGAATGAAAAACTGTTTTTT.

V usage is TRBV5-4 and J usage is TRBJ1-1; TRBD1 might be the D (6 bases). Trimming shortened V by 0 bases and J by 1 base, and 7 bases separated the two germline ends. The CDR3 is 14 amino acids. From germline, CDR1 is SGHNT and CDR2 YYREEE (reference sequence). The CDR3 spells CASSLAQGNTEAFF. CDR3 in DNA: TGTGCCAGCAGCTTGGCACAGGGGAACACTGAAGCTTTCTTT.

The chain links TRBV7-8 to TRBJ2-5, with unresolved D. Trimming stripped 1 base from V and 2 bases from J, with 8 bases between. CDR1 and CDR2 (germline): SGHVS, FQNEAQ. The CDR3 has 14 residues. CDR3 loop: CASSLGRRQETQYF. Written as DNA, the CDR3 is TGTGCCAGCAGCTTAGGACGTAGACAAGAGACCCAGTACTTC.

This clone was detected only once. Here the CDR3 DNA reads TGTGCCAGCAGCAGACGGGGACTAGCGGGACAAGAGACCCAGTACTTC. It codes for CASSRRGLAGQETQYF. The chain joins TRBV9 to TRBJ2-5; 13 bases agree with TRBD2. CDR3 length: 16 residues. With 4 bases clipped from V and 2 bases from J, the junction kept 5 bases outside the gene matches. CDR1 and CDR2 (germline): SGDLS, YYNGEE.